Shown below are 2 T cell receptor beta chains from a single sample sequenced in a study of blood T cell repertoires in COVID-19 (TCRdb year 2020). Library construction relied on the immunoSEQ multiplex PCR assay. The clones in this table, taken by TCRdb from immuneACCESS, are in-frame only. Not every clone is retained; where verified, under half of the shortfall comes from an unresolved V gene, and the cause of the rest is unknown. The sample table contains about 290,000 clones; only one count was recorded for 85% to 90% of them. The ten largest clones capture approximately 10% of the sample. The sample was peripheral blood. The receptors here all came from a woman in her twenties or thirties with COVID-19, enrolled during active disease.

Only one count was recorded for this clone. V and J are TRBV12-3 or TRBV12-4 and TRBJ1-1; 7 nucleotides line up with TRBD1. The CDR3 extends over 12 amino acids. Germline trimming cut 10 bases from V and 8 bases from J; bases unmatched to any gene: 10. The CDR3 protein is CATGGYSQEAFF. The CDR3 coding sequence is TGTGCCACAGGGGGATACTCCCAAGAAGCTTTCTTT.

The gene calls are TRBV28 and TRBJ1-6; 9 nucleotides match TRBD1. V was clipped by 3 bases and J by 6 bases; unmatched bases: 3. CDR3 length: 15 residues. Per germline, CDR1 MDHEN and CDR2 SYDVKM. The CDR3 here is CASSFEDRGNSPLHF. For the CDR3, the DNA is TGTGCCAGCAGTTTTGAGGACAGGGGTAATTCACCCCTCCACTTT.